These 32 T cell receptor beta chains came from one sample sequenced in a study of sequential checkpoint blockade in melanoma. The table came from immunoSEQ multiplex PCR; TCRdb's copy has only in-frame clones and leaves some out. The data hold 5,000 or so clones, with 24% observed a single time. Treatment given: randomized to nivolumab then ipilimumab (arm A) or the reverse (arm B). The material was tumor tissue (inferred from file names), obtained from a patient given nivolumab and ipilimumab in sequence. Receptors originate from a human donor with melanoma.

This clone was detected only a few times. The rearrangement links TRBV6-8 to TRBJ2-3, with TRBD1 matching 8 bases. Unmatched junction bases numbered 1, after V lost 4 bases and J lost 1 base. The CDR3 loop spans 14 amino acids. The germline V gene encodes CDR1 MNHGY and CDR2 SAAAGT. CDR3 residues: CASSWGQGTDTQYF. DNA of the CDR3: TGTGCCAGCAGTTGGGGACAGGGCACAGATACGCAGTATTTT.

DNA of the CDR3: TGTGCCAGCAGCCTCGGACTAGCGGGAGATACAGATACGCAGTATTTT. It codes for CASSLGLAGDTDTQYF. This rearrangement joins TRBV11-3 to TRBJ2-3, with 13 positions matching TRBD2. The junction had 5 bases not matched to a gene; V was cut back by 5 bases and J by 3 bases. CDR3 length equals 16 residues. The germline CDR1 and CDR2 sequences are SGHNT and YENEEA. The whole variable domain, remainder taken from reference TRBV11-3 and TRBJ2-3, is EAGVVQSPRYKIIEKKQPVAFWCNPISGHNTLYWYLQNLGQGPELLIRYENEEAVDDSQLPKDRFSAERLKGVDSTLKIQPAELGDSAVYLCASSLGLAGDTDTQYFGPGTRLTVL.

The rearrangement joins TRBV6-8 to TRBJ2-2, with D possibly TRBD2 on 6 matching bases. The germline V gene encodes CDR1 MNHGY and CDR2 SAAAGT. V was cut by 6 bases and J by 5 bases, with 13 bases left in between. The CDR3 length is 14 residues. The CDR3 sequence: CASSPLGGTGELFF. The CDR3, as DNA: TGTGCCAGCAGCCCTTTGGGGGGAACCGGGGAGCTGTTTTTT.

This clone was observed a few times. V usage is TRBV28 and J usage is TRBJ1-1; D perhaps matches TRBD1 (5 bases). This CDR3 has 14 residues. V was pared by 2 bases and J by 4 bases, with 11 bases between. The V gene's germline CDR1 is MDHEN and CDR2 SYDVKM. The chain's CDR3 is CASSLGGGITEAFF. DNA of the CDR3: TGTGCCAGCAGTTTAGGGGGAGGGATCACTGAAGCTTTCTTT.

The chain has TRBV5-1 and TRBJ1-5, with TRBD1 matching 10 bases. This CDR3 comprises 15 residues. Germline CDR1 is SGHRS and CDR2 is YFSETQ. Germline trimming cut 2 bases from V and 6 bases from J; bases unmatched to any gene: 5. The CDR3 DNA reads as TGCGCCAGCAGCTTAGGGACAGGGGTTGGTCAGCCCCAGCATTTT. Its protein product is CASSLGTGVGQPQHF.

The V gene is TRBV14, the J gene TRBJ2-1; 11 positions agree with TRBD2. This CDR3 is 15 amino acids long. The junction had 5 bases not matched to a gene; V was cut back by 1 base and J by 9 bases. CDR1 and CDR2 from the germline V gene are SGHDN and FVKESK. The DNA of the CDR3 is TGTGCCAGCAGCCAAGTTAGCGGGGGGGCTAGTGAGCAGTTCTTC. This encodes CASSQVSGGASEQFF.

The chain joins TRBV19 to TRBJ1-1; D is possibly TRBD1 (6 bases). The CDR3 is 13 residues long. V was trimmed by 6 bases and J by 5 bases, leaving 13 bases between them. Germline V gene sequence: CDR1 LNHDA, CDR2 SQIVND (reference sequence). The DNA of the CDR3 is TGTGCCAGTAGACTGAGGGGGGGGACTGAAGCTTTCTTT. Protein: CASRLRGGTEAFF.

The V gene is TRBV11-3, the J gene TRBJ1-6; 9 bases align to TRBD1. Per germline, CDR1 SGHNT and CDR2 YENEEA. The CDR3 is 16 residues long. The V and J ends lost 4 bases and 8 bases, in that order; junction bases with no gene match: 9. For the CDR3, the DNA is TGTGCCAGCAGCTGGGGAGGGACAGGGAGCCATTCACCCCTCCACTTT. Its protein is CASSWGGTGSHSPLHF.

Many counts were recorded for this clone. This sequence joins TRBV11-3 and TRBJ2-7, with 11 positions matching TRBD2. Per the germline V gene, CDR1 is SGHNT and CDR2 is YENEEA. V lost 5 bases, J lost 4 bases, and 10 bases stayed unmatched. The CDR3 length is 16 residues. In DNA, the CDR3 is TGTGCCAGCAGCCATTACGCGACTAGCGGGATATACGAGCAGTACTTC. This sequence encodes CASSHYATSGIYEQYF.

The J gene is TRBJ1-3, the V gene TRBV19, with 7 bases lining up with TRBD1. The CDR3 has 16 amino acids. Trimming removed 6 bases from V and 2 bases from J; junction bases left unmatched: 10. Per the germline V gene, CDR1 is LNHDA and CDR2 is SQIVND (reference sequence). The CDR3 sequence: CASRVQGTITGNTIYF. The CDR3 coding sequence is TGTGCCAGTAGAGTACAGGGGACGATAACTGGAAACACCATATATTTT.

This sequence joins TRBV5-3 and TRBJ1-1; 12 bases match TRBD1. Being an ORF, TRBV5-3 has a function that is uncertain. J was trimmed by 4 bases and V by 0 bases; bases with no gene match: 7. The CDR3 contains 17 residues. Here the CDR3 reads CARSLAGQGAESTEAFF. CDR3 nucleotides: TGTGCCAGAAGCTTGGCGGGACAGGGGGCGGAATCCACTGAAGCTTTCTTT.

This clone was found many times. The chain is built from TRBV11-3 and TRBJ1-1; no firm D call. Germline CDR1 reads SGHNT; CDR2 reads YENEEA. The V and J ends lost 5 bases and 1 base respectively, with 14 bases between them. The length of the CDR3 is 15 residues. The CDR3 DNA sequence: TGTGCCAGCAGCCCCATGGACCGAGAGAACACTGAAGCTTTCTTT. It yields the protein CASSPMDRENTEAFF.

CDR3 bases: TGTGCCAGCACTAGGGTAGGAGGAGAGACCCAGTACTTC. The encoded protein is CASTRVGGETQYF. The V and J genes are TRBV7-2 and TRBJ2-5; perhaps TRBD2 as D (5 bases). In germline, CDR1 is SGHTA, CDR2 FQGNSA. This CDR3 has 13 amino acids. V was trimmed by 7 bases and J by 4 bases, leaving 13 bases between them.

Many counts were recorded for this clone. The chain couples TRBV11-3 to TRBJ2-7; TRBD1 agrees at 11 bases. The V segment lost 2 bases and the J segment 3 bases; nucleotides outside the gene matches: 6. Germline values: CDR1 SGHNT, CDR2 YENEEA. This CDR3 comprises 16 residues. The CDR3 DNA follows: TGTGCCAGCAGCTTAATCGTTGGGACAGGGGGCTACGAGCAGTACTTC. This translates into CASSLIVGTGGYEQYF.

CDR3 DNA: TGTGCCACCAGCAGAGAAGGAGACAGGGGTTGGGACGAGCAGTACTTC. Translated, it gives CATSREGDRGWDEQYF. The chain uses TRBV15 and TRBJ2-7, with 8 bases fitting TRBD1. V dropped 0 bases and J dropped 5; count of bases not matched to a gene: 9. Germline V lookup: CDR1 LNHNV, CDR2 YYDKDF (reference sequence). The CDR3 spans 16 residues. Variable domain in full (rest from reference TRBV15 and TRBJ2-7): DAMVIQNPRYQVTQFGKPVTLSCSQTLNHNVMYWYQQKSSQAPKLLFHYYDKDFNNEADTPDNFQSRRPNTSFCFLDIRSPGLGDTAMYLCATSREGDRGWDEQYFGPGTRLTVT.

The chain is built from TRBV9 and TRBJ1-1; no clear D. With 5 bases removed from V and 5 bases from J, the gap between germline ends came to 13 bases. This CDR3 contains 13 residues. The germline V gene has CDR1 SGDLS and CDR2 YYNGEE. This CDR3 reads CASRVGGRTEAFF. CDR3 bases: TGTGCCAGCAGGGTCGGAGGGAGAACTGAAGCTTTCTTT.

This clone was counted between two and nine times. The J gene is TRBJ1-5, the V gene TRBV11-3; TRBD1 matches 7 bases. Germline loops: CDR1 SGHNT, CDR2 YENEEA. This CDR3 region has 15 residues. The V segment lost 2 bases and the J segment 1 base; nucleotides outside the gene matches: 2. The CDR3 loop reads CASSLFRGSNQPQHF. DNA of the CDR3: TGTGCCAGCAGCTTATTCAGGGGGAGCAATCAGCCCCAGCATTTT.

V usage is TRBV29-1 and J usage is TRBJ1-2, with D possibly TRBD1 on 5 matching bases. Per the germline V gene, CDR1 is SQVTM and CDR2 is ANQGSEA. The V and J ends lost 4 bases and 5 bases respectively, with 14 bases between them. This CDR3 is 13 amino acids long. The DNA of the CDR3 is TGCAGCGTTGTTCAGGGTGTTGGGTATGGCTACACCTTC. It encodes CSVVQGVGYGYTF.

The chain recombines TRBV10-3 with TRBJ1-2; 11 positions match TRBD1. The CDR3 has 18 amino acids. CDR1 ENHRY and CDR2 SYGVKD come from the germline V gene. The V segment lost 0 bases and the J segment 6 bases; nucleotides outside the gene matches: 12. CDR3 loop: CAISESHGQGASLDGYTF. The DNA of the CDR3 is TGTGCCATCAGTGAGTCGCATGGACAGGGGGCTTCTTTGGATGGCTACACCTTC.

This clone came up a few times. The genes are TRBV11-3 and TRBJ2-1; the D gene is possibly TRBD2 (7 bases). CDR3 length: 17 residues. The V and J ends lost 4 bases and 4 bases respectively, with 20 bases between them. Per germline, CDR1 SGHNT and CDR2 YENEEA. Written as DNA, the CDR3 is TGTGCCAGCAGCTCAGTGGATAGGGGGGGCCAGTACAATGAGCAGTTCTTC. As protein: CASSSVDRGGQYNEQFF.

The CDR3 is CASSLEVGDTQYF. The CDR3, as DNA: TGTGCCAGCAGTTTAGAGGTAGGGGATACGCAGTATTTT. V is TRBV27 and J is TRBJ2-3; unclear D gene. Germline V gives CDR1 MNHEY, CDR2 SMNVEV (reference sequence). V was trimmed by 2 bases and J by 6 bases, leaving 9 bases between them. The CDR3 covers 13 residues.

V gene TRBV5-1 combines with J gene TRBJ1-1, with TRBD1 matching over 7 bases. The CDR3 spans 14 residues. V gave up 9 bases and J gave up 4 bases; unmatched junction bases: 12. Germline lookup yields CDR1 SGHRS and CDR2 YFSETQ. Here the CDR3 reads CATREGADSTEAFF. The CDR3 DNA reads as TGCGCCACCCGGGAGGGGGCTGATAGCACTGAAGCTTTCTTT.

CDR3 nucleotides: TGCGCCAGCAGCTTGGCCAGGAGACAGGGGTCTGGTGAGCAGTACTTC. It encodes CASSLARRQGSGEQYF. This chain connects TRBV5-1 to TRBJ2-7; 8 positions match TRBD1. From germline, CDR1 is SGHRS and CDR2 YFSETQ. V gave up 0 bases and J gave up 7 bases; unmatched junction bases: 12. The CDR3 contains 16 residues. The whole variable domain, remainder taken from reference TRBV5-1 and TRBJ2-7, is KAGVTQTPRYLIKTRGQQVTLSCSPISGHRSVSWYQQTPGQGLQFLFEYFSETQRNKGNFPGRFSGRQFSNSRSEMNVSTLELGDSALYLCASSLARRQGSGEQYFGPGTRLTVT.

Within the sample, this clone is medium-sized. The chain couples TRBV6-8 to TRBJ1-3; 9 bases are a match to TRBD1. In germline, CDR1 is MNHGY, CDR2 SAAAGT. Trimming cost V 4 bases and J 1 base; bases outside gene matches: 5. The length of the CDR3 is 16 residues. Written as DNA, the CDR3 is TGTGCCAGCAGTTTAAACAGGGGGCTTTCTGGAAACACCATATATTTT. Protein sequence: CASSLNRGLSGNTIYF.

This rearrangement joins TRBV6-8 to TRBJ2-2; D is unclear. Germline V CDR1 and CDR2: MNHGY, SAAAGT. Trimming removed 2 bases at V and 6 bases at J, with 7 bases between. The CDR3 sequence is 13 residues long. CDR3 sequence (DNA): TGTGCCAGCAGTTACGTTCCTCCCGGGGAGCTGTTTTTT. Its translation is CASSYVPPGELFF.

The chain couples TRBV10-2 to TRBJ2-5; D might be TRBD1 or TRBD2, each matching 5 bases. The germline CDR1 and CDR2 sequences are WSHSY and SAAADI. V dropped 6 bases and J dropped 5 bases, with 10 bases sitting between them. The CDR3 length is 12 residues. The CDR3 DNA reads TGCGCCAGCAGCCCAGAGGGGGAGACCCAGTACTTC. Translated, it gives CASSPEGETQYF.

The chain links TRBV6-8 to TRBJ2-6; D may be TRBD1 (6 bases). V was trimmed by 0 bases and J by 0 bases, leaving 15 bases between them. The CDR3 sequence is 19 residues long. Germline V gene lookup returns CDR1 MNHGY and CDR2 SAAAGT. This chain's CDR3 is CASSYSFMDSLSGANVLTF. DNA for the CDR3: TGTGCCAGCAGTTACTCGTTTATGGACAGTCTCTCTGGGGCCAACGTCCTGACTTTC.

The gene calls are TRBV6-8 and TRBJ1-1; 9 positions match TRBD1. The CDR3 consists of 14 residues. The germline gives CDR1 MNHGY, CDR2 SAAAGT. Trimming removed 2 bases from V and 3 bases from J; junction bases left unmatched: 1. The CDR3 DNA sequence: TGTGCCAGCAGTTACCGGACAGGGGACACTGAAGCTTTCTTT. Its translation is CASSYRTGDTEAFF.

V and J are TRBV5-1 and TRBJ2-7; 9 bases align to TRBD2. V shed 1 base, J shed 4 bases, and the junction held 3 bases outside the gene matches. Germline CDR1 reads SGHRS; CDR2 reads YFSETQ. There are 14 residues in the CDR3. CDR3 residues: CASSLLAGTYEQYF. CDR3 nucleotide sequence: TGCGCCAGCAGCTTGCTAGCGGGGACTTACGAGCAGTACTTC.

Only a few counts were recorded for this clone. J is TRBJ2-1 and V is TRBV11-3; TRBD2 is a possible D gene (6 bases). Trimming left V 5 bases short and J 1 base short, with 12 bases between. Per germline, CDR1 SGHNT and CDR2 YENEEA. This CDR3 has 15 amino acids. The CDR3 loop reads CASSPWLASYNEQFF. Here the CDR3 DNA reads TGTGCCAGCAGCCCGTGGCTAGCGTCCTACAATGAGCAGTTCTTC.

This clone has a count of ten or more. The chain couples TRBV11-3 to TRBJ1-5, with a weak D call TRBD1 (5 bases). This CDR3 has 15 residues. Per the germline V gene, CDR1 is SGHNT and CDR2 is YENEEA. V was pared by 4 bases and J by 4 bases, with 14 bases between. This chain's CDR3 is CASSSIREGNQPQHF. The CDR3 nucleotides are TGTGCCAGCAGCTCCATTCGGGAGGGGAATCAGCCCCAGCATTTT.

This rearrangement joins TRBV6-8 to TRBJ2-1, with TRBD2 as a possible D gene (5 bases). The CDR3 contains 14 residues. The V and J ends lost 4 bases and 6 bases respectively, with 13 bases between them. Germline CDR1 reads MNHGY; CDR2 reads SAAAGT. CDR3 residues: CASSFGSSLNEQFF. The DNA for the CDR3 is TGTGCCAGCAGTTTTGGTTCTAGCCTCAATGAGCAGTTCTTC.